Below are 27 T cell receptor beta chains sequenced from a single sample in a study of blood T cell repertoires in COVID-19. TCRdb's copy holds only in-frame clones and misses some; the assay was immunoSEQ multiplex PCR. The sample comprises 250,000 to 350,000 clones, 80% to 90% of which are singletons, and more than 9% rests with the top ten. What was sequenced was PBMCs or T cells enriched from blood (not recorded which). The receptors were sampled from a woman aged 18-29 years who had recovered from COVID-19.

The V call is TRBV27, the J call TRBJ2-5; maybe TRBD2 (6 bases). V dropped 2 bases and J dropped 5 bases, with 18 bases sitting between them. Germline CDR1 is MNHEY and CDR2 is SMNVEV (reference sequence). CDR3 size: 16 residues. The CDR3 reads CASSLGFLIAEETQYF. The CDR3 DNA sequence: TGTGCCAGCAGTTTAGGGTTTTTGATAGCGGAGGAGACCCAGTACTTC.

The CDR3 DNA is TGTGCCAGCAGCTATGGGACAGACAATGAGCAGTTCTTC. The encoded protein is CASSYGTDNEQFF. The chain couples TRBV11-2 to TRBJ2-1; 7 nucleotides match TRBD1. The V gene end was trimmed by 4 bases and the J gene end by 5 bases; junction bases not matched to a gene: 2. This CDR3 region has 13 residues. In germline, CDR1 is SGHAT, CDR2 FQNNGV.

This clone was found a few times. The CDR3 reads CASSVEQGYGYTF. CDR3 sequence (DNA): TGTGCCAGCAGCGTAGAACAGGGCTATGGCTACACCTTC. This chain links TRBV9 with TRBJ1-2; a possible D gene is TRBD1 (6 bases). Trimming took off 0 bases at V and 4 bases at J, with 7 bases between the two ends. This CDR3 contains 13 residues. The germline V gene encodes CDR1 SGDLS and CDR2 YYNGEE.

The V call is TRBV11-2, the J call TRBJ2-3; 12 nucleotides line up with TRBD1. Germline CDR1 is SGHAT and CDR2 is FQNNGV. CDR3 length: 15 amino acids. Trimming at V came to 5 bases and at J to 4 bases, leaving 4 bases not matched to a gene. The CDR3 DNA is TGTGCCAGCAGCACCGGGACAGGGGGCCCAGATACGCAGTATTTT. Its protein is CASSTGTGGPDTQYF.

The chain joins TRBV5-4 to TRBJ2-1; 8 nucleotides line up with TRBD1. V gave up 0 bases and J gave up 3 bases; unmatched junction bases: 5. CDR3 length: 16 amino acids. Germline V CDR1 and CDR2: SGHNT, YYREEE (reference sequence). The CDR3 loop reads CASSLDQGAVYNEQFF. CDR3 in DNA: TGTGCCAGCAGCTTGGATCAGGGGGCAGTCTACAATGAGCAGTTCTTC.

This clone occurred many times. The J gene is TRBJ2-2, the V gene TRBV6-5; D possibly corresponds to TRBD2 (5 bases). Germline assignment: CDR1 MNHEY and CDR2 SVGAGI. The CDR3 extends over 15 amino acids. Trimming pared 6 bases from V and 0 bases from J, leaving 11 bases between. The CDR3 sequence is CASRKTGTNTGELFF. CDR3 sequence (DNA): TGTGCCAGCAGGAAAACGGGGACGAACACCGGGGAGCTGTTTTTT.

The chain has TRBV30 and TRBJ1-3; unclear D gene. CDR1 and CDR2 from the germline V gene are GTSNPN and SVGIG (reference sequence). Trimming took 0 bases from V and 7 from J, leaving 7 bases between them. CDR3 length equals 12 residues. The CDR3 loop is CAWSVLRNTIYF. CDR3 coding DNA: TGTGCCTGGAGTGTTTTACGGAACACCATATATTTT.

V gene TRBV5-4 combines with J gene TRBJ1-1; 7 bases match TRBD1. J was trimmed by 3 bases and V by 4 bases; bases with no gene match: 6. Germline CDR1 and CDR2: SGHNT and YYREEE (reference sequence). This CDR3 comprises 14 residues. CDR3 region: CASSTTGWDTEAFF. The CDR3 bases are TGTGCCAGCAGCACGACAGGGTGGGACACTGAAGCTTTCTTT.

V and J are TRBV7-8 and TRBJ2-2; 9 bases match TRBD1. Germline V gene sequence: CDR1 SGHVS, CDR2 FQNEAQ. V lost 5 bases, J lost 1 base, and 5 bases stayed unmatched. This CDR3 is 16 amino acids long. The CDR3 loop reads CASSPGTGRNTGELFF. CDR3 DNA: TGTGCCAGCAGCCCGGGGACAGGGAGGAACACCGGGGAGCTGTTTTTT. Using reference TRBV7-8 and TRBJ2-2 for the parts outside the CDR3, the full variable domain is GAGVSQSPRYKVAKRGQDVALRCDPISGHVSLFWYQQALGQGPEFLTYFQNEAQLDKSGLPSDRFFAERPEGSVSTLKIQRTQQEDSAVYLCASSPGTGRNTGELFFGEGSRLTVL.

This clone appeared once. The V call is TRBV24-1, the J call TRBJ2-1, with 11 nucleotides matching TRBD2. From germline, CDR1 is KGHDR and CDR2 SFDVKD. V dropped 4 bases and J dropped 8; count of bases not matched to a gene: 9. The length of the CDR3 is 16 residues. The CDR3: CATSDPRLAGTDEQFF. CDR3 in DNA: TGTGCCACCAGTGACCCGAGACTAGCGGGGACGGATGAGCAGTTCTTC.

V usage is TRBV3-1 (or the pseudogene TRBV3-2) and J usage is TRBJ1-6, with TRBD1 matching 9 bases. Unmatched junction bases numbered 3, after V lost 4 bases and J lost 5 bases. Germline assignment: CDR1 LGHDT and CDR2 YNNKEL (reference sequence). This CDR3 is 15 amino acids long. DNA for the CDR3: TGTGCCAGCAGCCCCCGGGACAGGGATAATTCACCCCTCCACTTT. Translated: CASSPRDRDNSPLHF.

As to this clone: A read error may produce the germline difference seen at one junction end. The chain recombines TRBV12-3 or TRBV12-4 with TRBJ2-5, with 7 bases identical to TRBD1. The CDR3 runs 13 residues. The CDR3 bases are TGTGCCAGCACTTTAGGGCAGGGGGTACCCCAGTACTTC. Protein: CASTLGQGVPQYF.

This rearrangement joins TRBV3-1 (or the pseudogene TRBV3-2) to TRBJ1-1; D perhaps matches TRBD1 (5 bases). The CDR3 covers 13 residues. Germline CDR1 reads LGHDT; CDR2 reads YNNKEL (reference sequence). V was pared by 4 bases and J by 3 bases, with 9 bases between. The CDR3 DNA reads as TGTGCCAGCAGCCCCGACAGCTACACTGAAGCTTTCTTT. It translates to CASSPDSYTEAFF.

The chain employs TRBV28 and TRBJ2-1, with unresolved D. Looked up from germline, CDR1 is MDHEN and CDR2 is SYDVKM. The CDR3 runs 13 residues. Trimming removed 3 bases from V and 0 bases from J, with 3 bases in between. The DNA of the CDR3 is TGTGCCAGCAGTTTTAGCTCCTACAATGAGCAGTTCTTC. Amino acid sequence: CASSFSSYNEQFF.

The V call is TRBV11-2, the J call TRBJ2-1; maybe TRBD2 (6 bases). Per the germline V gene, CDR1 is SGHAT and CDR2 is FQNNGV. The length of the CDR3 is 16 residues. V gave up 5 bases and J gave up 7 bases, with 21 bases separating them. The CDR3 DNA sequence: TGTGCCAGCAGCCAGATAAGGAGGGATCGTGGAAATGAGCAGTTCTTC. It translates to CASSQIRRDRGNEQFF.

This chain links TRBV9 with TRBJ1-2; a weak D match, TRBD1 (5 bases). The CDR3 spans 13 residues. The V end was cut by 4 bases, the J end by 8 bases, with 15 bases between. Germline CDR1 is SGDLS and CDR2 is YYNGEE. The CDR3 DNA reads TGTGCCAGCAGCTTGGGCGGGGGTCAAGGCTACACCTTC. Translation: CASSLGGGQGYTF.

This clone was recorded only once. V and J are TRBV4-1 and TRBJ1-2; D might be TRBD1 (5 bases). V was pared by 3 bases and J by 2 bases, with 13 bases between. This CDR3 is 15 amino acids long. Germline CDR1 is MGHRA and CDR2 is YSYEKL. The CDR3 loop reads CASSHGGEGNYGYTF. The CDR3 nucleotides read TGCGCCAGCAGCCACGGCGGGGAGGGGAACTATGGCTACACCTTC.

The chain employs TRBV2 and TRBJ2-1, with 12 bases aligning to TRBD2. The germline V gene has CDR1 SNHLY and CDR2 FYNNEI. V trimming: 4 bases; J trimming: 4 bases; junction bases outside the gene matches: 2. The CDR3 length is 15 residues. This chain's CDR3 is CASSGGLAGYNEQFF. The DNA of the CDR3 is TGTGCCAGCAGTGGGGGACTAGCGGGTTACAATGAGCAGTTCTTC.

The chain links TRBV28 to TRBJ1-1, with D unclear. This CDR3 has 16 amino acids. Trimming cost V 4 bases and J 1 base, with 16 bases left between them. The germline V gene has CDR1 MDHEN and CDR2 SYDVKM. The CDR3 loop reads CASSSRPPIRNTEAFF. Written as DNA, the CDR3 is TGTGCCAGCAGTTCCCGCCCCCCTATTAGGAACACTGAAGCTTTCTTT.

The chain combines TRBV30 with TRBJ1-2, with D perhaps TRBD1 (6 bases). The ends were cut back, 3 bases at V and 8 bases at J, with 19 bases in the middle. The CDR3 runs to 14 residues. Germline lookup yields CDR1 GTSNPN and CDR2 SVGIG (reference sequence). CDR3 nucleotides: TGTGCCTGGAGACCCTCTACAGGGTTAAGGGGCTACACCTTC. Translation: CAWRPSTGLRGYTF.

The chain couples TRBV5-1 to TRBJ2-6, with TRBD1 as a possible D gene (6 bases). This CDR3 is 14 amino acids long. Trimming left V 0 bases short and J 10 bases short, with 11 bases between. In germline, CDR1 is SGHRS, CDR2 YFSETQ. Written as DNA, the CDR3 is TGCGCCAGCAGCTTGGGGACAGAAGGTAACGTCCTGACTTTC. Its translation is CASSLGTEGNVLTF.

The chain combines TRBV2 with TRBJ2-2; D is perhaps TRBD1 (6 bases). CDR1 and CDR2 from the germline V gene are SNHLY and FYNNEI. The CDR3 spans 15 residues. Between the trimmed V and J ends, which lost 1 base and 4 bases, there was a span of 10 bases. The CDR3 DNA reads TGTGCCAGCAGTGAAGAAAACAGGGCCACCGGGGAGCTGTTTTTT. This encodes CASSEENRATGELFF.

The gene calls are TRBV9 and TRBJ1-2, with D unclear. The CDR3 extends over 13 amino acids. The V gene lost 0 bases and the J gene lost 4 bases, with 7 bases spanning the gap. Germline CDR1 reads SGDLS; CDR2 reads YYNGEE. CDR3 loop: CASSVGERYGYTF. Here the CDR3 DNA reads TGTGCCAGCAGCGTAGGGGAGCGCTATGGCTACACCTTC.

This sequence joins TRBV6-1 and TRBJ2-3; a weak D match, TRBD2 (6 bases). This CDR3 region has 13 residues. Germline CDR1 reads MNHNS; CDR2 reads SASEGT. Trimming took off 1 base at V and 9 bases at J, with 11 bases between the two ends. The CDR3 reads CASSEGLAGTQYF. The CDR3 nucleotides are TGTGCCAGCAGTGAAGGTCTGGCGGGAACGCAGTATTTT.

The V call is TRBV19, the J call TRBJ2-1, with TRBD1 as a possible D gene (5 bases). The CDR3 is 10 amino acids. The V gene's germline CDR1 is LNHDA and CDR2 SQIVND (reference sequence). V gave up 7 bases and J gave up 8 bases, with 6 bases separating them. CDR3 sequence reads: CASKGDEQFF. Here the CDR3 DNA reads TGTGCCAGTAAAGGGGATGAGCAGTTCTTC.

This clone occurred a few times. The chain recombines TRBV7-9 with TRBJ1-4; no reliable D call. This CDR3 has 14 residues. The V end lost 1 base, the J end lost 4 bases, and 7 bases lay between the germline ends. Germline values: CDR1 SEHNR, CDR2 FQNEAQ (reference sequence). CDR3 nucleotide sequence: TGTGCCAGCAGCTTAGATACGGTTAATGAAAAACTGTTTTTT. Translating it yields CASSLDTVNEKLFF. The entire variable domain, with the rest obtained from reference TRBV7-9 and TRBJ1-4, is as follows: DTGVSQNPRHKITKRGQNVTFRCDPISEHNRLYWYRQTLGQGPEFLTYFQNEAQLEKSRLLSDRFSAERPKGSFSTLEIQRTEQGDSAMYLCASSLDTVNEKLFFGSGTQLSVL.

The V and J genes are TRBV5-1 and TRBJ2-1, with 16 bases fitting TRBD2. Germline V lookup: CDR1 SGHRS, CDR2 YFSETQ. The J segment lost 7 bases and the V segment lost 0 bases, leaving 13 bases of the junction unmatched. The CDR3 is 20 amino acids. The CDR3 DNA is TGCGCCAGCAGCTTGGACGGTTTGGGGACTAGCGGGAGGGCGAGGAATGAGCAGTTCTTC. Encoded protein: CASSLDGLGTSGRARNEQFF.